What follows is one T cell receptor (beta chain) and its context. What it recognizes is unknown. This sample was included in a study of beta chain features in type 1 diabetes. The overall study: The patients were much like the healthy donors in age, gender and cell yields. Study-wide results and limits: When Type 1 diabetes patients were examined, their TCRB CDR3s proved moderately but significantly shorter in all four CD4+ subsets. The naive, central memory and Treg TCRB repertoires of patients appeared to be more similar to one another than those of healthy donors.

TCRB transcripts that were expressed got sequenced, as all of the isolated RNA had been reverse transcribed. Profiling relied on immunoSEQ multiplex PCR, and the TCRdb table lists in-frame clones only, not all of them. The table records over 150,000 clones, over 9% of them present only once. There was one heparinised blood draw per donor, averaging roughly 0.12 L. V lost 3 bases and J 1 base, leaving 9 bases between the germline ends. The CDR3 is 14 amino acids. Germline lookup yields CDR1 SGHTA and CDR2 FQGNSA. The TCR sequence derives from a man between 25 and 39 years old with type 1 diabetes. The chain joins TRBV7-2 to TRBJ2-5; D might be TRBD2 (6 bases). The sequenced sample consisted of central memory CD4+ T cells from blood. In nucleotides, the CDR3 is TGTGCCAGCAGCTTTAATAGCGGCCAAGAGACCCAGTACTTC. As protein: CASSFNSGQETQYF.